Following are 21 T cell receptor beta chains from one sample sequenced in a study of blood T cell repertoires in COVID-19. TCRdb keeps only in-frame clones here, not all; method: immunoSEQ multiplex PCR. The sample shows about 86,000 clones, approximately 88% of them seen only once. The sequenced sample consisted of peripheral blood. The source of these receptors is a woman at least 80 years old with active or convalescent COVID-19.

The chain joins TRBV24-1 to TRBJ2-2; 9 bases align to TRBD2. Per germline, CDR1 KGHDR and CDR2 SFDVKD. This CDR3 is 14 amino acids long. The V segment lost 8 bases and the J segment 6 bases; nucleotides outside the gene matches: 6. The CDR3 DNA is TGTGCCACCAAAGGCGGGGGGGCGTCCGGGGAGCTGTTTTTT. It translates to CATKGGGASGELFF.

The rearrangement uses TRBV7-2 and TRBJ2-5; D perhaps matches TRBD1 (6 bases). The germline V and J ends were trimmed by 0 bases and 5 bases, with 10 bases remaining between them. Germline V gives CDR1 SGHTA, CDR2 FQGNSA. This CDR3 is 14 amino acids long. The CDR3 loop reads CASSLAGAVETQYF. CDR3 bases: TGTGCCAGCAGCTTAGCGGGGGCCGTGGAGACCCAGTACTTC.

The chain couples TRBV30 to TRBJ2-7; D is possibly TRBD2 (6 bases). V was shortened by 6 bases and J by 5 bases, with 14 bases between the two germline ends. Germline-derived CDR1 and CDR2 are GTSNPN and SVGIG (reference sequence). The CDR3 totals 12 residues. The CDR3 spells CACSRDWNEQYF. The CDR3 DNA is TGTGCCTGTTCTCGGGACTGGAACGAGCAGTACTTC.

This chain links TRBV28 with TRBJ2-3; 11 positions agree with TRBD1. Germline-derived CDR1 and CDR2 are MDHEN and SYDVKM. The CDR3 length is 17 residues. With 6 bases clipped from V and 1 base from J, the junction kept 9 bases outside the gene matches. CDR3 loop: CASRLARTGGRTDTQYF. CDR3 DNA sequence: TGTGCCAGCAGGCTAGCCCGGACAGGGGGCCGCACAGATACGCAGTATTTT.

The rearrangement uses TRBV5-1 and TRBJ2-2, with D possibly matching TRBD1 (6 bases). Trimming stripped 0 bases from V and 5 bases from J, with 11 bases between. Germline V gives CDR1 SGHRS, CDR2 YFSETQ. This CDR3 is built from 15 residues. This CDR3 is CASSLVQGHTGELFF. CDR3 sequence (DNA): TGCGCCAGCAGCTTGGTTCAGGGGCATACCGGGGAGCTGTTTTTT.

The genes are TRBV5-5 and TRBJ2-2, with D possibly matching TRBD1 (6 bases). The germline V and J ends were trimmed by 5 bases and 3 bases, with 8 bases remaining between them. The CDR3 totals 13 residues. In germline, CDR1 is SGHKS, CDR2 YYEKEE (reference sequence). The CDR3, as DNA: TGTGCCAGCAGACAGGGTGACACCGGGGAGCTGTTTTTT. Protein sequence: CASRQGDTGELFF. Looking up the rest from reference TRBV5-5 and TRBJ2-2 gives the full variable domain: DAGVTQSPTHLIKTRGQQVTLRCSPISGHKSVSWYQQVLGQGPQFIFQYYEKEERGRGNFPDRFSARQFPNYSSELNVNALLLGDSALYLCASRQGDTGELFFGEGSRLTVL.

J is TRBJ2-1 and V is TRBV9, with 8 bases fitting TRBD1. Germline CDR1 reads SGDLS; CDR2 reads YYNGEE. This CDR3 has 15 residues. Trimming at V came to 4 bases and at J to 3 bases, leaving 6 bases not matched to a gene. The DNA for the CDR3 is TGTGCCAGCAGCAAGACAGGGGATAACTACAATGAGCAGTTCTTC. It encodes CASSKTGDNYNEQFF.

This chain links TRBV7-9 with TRBJ2-5; 7 positions match TRBD1. Looked up from germline, CDR1 is SEHNR and CDR2 is FQNEAQ (reference sequence). J lost 1 base, V lost 4 bases, and 9 bases had no gene match. The CDR3 has 16 amino acids. The CDR3 DNA is TGTGCCAGCAGCTATACAGGGGCCCGGGCCCAAGAGACCCAGTACTTC. Its protein is CASSYTGARAQETQYF.

The V gene is TRBV5-1, the J gene TRBJ1-6; 8 nucleotides match TRBD1. The CDR3 contains 16 residues. The germline gives CDR1 SGHRS, CDR2 YFSETQ. Germline trimming cut 4 bases from V and 8 bases from J; bases unmatched to any gene: 11. The CDR3 is CASSGSGGLEDSPLHF. DNA for the CDR3: TGCGCCAGCAGCGGGTCAGGGGGCTTGGAGGATTCACCCCTCCACTTT.

The chain links TRBV5-8 to TRBJ1-5; D remains ambiguous. Trimming removed 4 bases at V and 6 bases at J, with 11 bases between. This CDR3 region has 13 residues. The germline V gene has CDR1 SGHTS and CDR2 YDEGEE. In DNA form, the CDR3 reads TGTGCCAGCAGCCGGTCCACCGGTCAGCCCCAGCATTTT. This translates into CASSRSTGQPQHF.

This rearrangement joins TRBV11-3 to TRBJ2-7; TRBD2 is a possible D gene (5 bases). V was pared by 1 base and J by 6 bases, with 7 bases between. Germline-derived CDR1 and CDR2 are SGHNT and YENEEA. The CDR3 loop spans 12 amino acids. The CDR3 region has the DNA TGTGCCAGCAGCTTAGGTGCGGGCGAGCAGTACTTC. This codes for CASSLGAGEQYF. The whole variable domain, filled in from reference TRBV11-3 and TRBJ2-7, reads EAGVVQSPRYKIIEKKQPVAFWCNPISGHNTLYWYLQNLGQGPELLIRYENEEAVDDSQLPKDRFSAERLKGVDSTLKIQPAELGDSAVYLCASSLGAGEQYFGPGTRLTVT.

This chain links TRBV6-2 or TRBV6-3 with TRBJ2-5, with 7 bases identical to TRBD1. The CDR3 contains 15 residues. Germline loops: CDR1 MNHEY, CDR2 SVGEGT. Trimming cost V 4 bases and J 2 bases; bases outside gene matches: 7. The CDR3 loop reads CASSFLGQTQETQYF. The CDR3 DNA follows: TGTGCCAGCAGTTTCCTGGGACAGACACAAGAGACCCAGTACTTC.

This rearrangement joins TRBV5-1 to TRBJ1-1, with D perhaps TRBD1 (6 bases). The CDR3 is made up of 13 amino acids. V was clipped by 3 bases and J by 5 bases, with 11 bases between them. Per germline, CDR1 SGHRS and CDR2 YFSETQ. CDR3 bases: TGCGCCAGCAGCTCCACCAGGGGAACTGAAGCTTTCTTT. Protein sequence: CASSSTRGTEAFF.

This clone was seen once. The chain combines TRBV28 with TRBJ1-2; TRBD1 agrees at 7 bases. The CDR3 runs 17 residues. CDR1 MDHEN and CDR2 SYDVKM come from the germline V gene. The V and J ends lost 6 bases and 4 bases, in that order; junction bases with no gene match: 17. The CDR3 loop is CASRPRTGYSVFYGYTF. CDR3 nucleotides: TGTGCCAGCAGACCAAGGACAGGTTACAGTGTCTTCTATGGCTACACCTTC.

CDR3 coding DNA: TGTGCCAGCAGCGTAGCAGGGTGGGTCGGAGAGACCCAGTACTTC. Translating it yields CASSVAGWVGETQYF. The chain carries TRBV9 and TRBJ2-5; D possibly corresponds to TRBD1 (5 bases). The V and J ends lost 0 bases and 4 bases respectively, with 13 bases between them. This CDR3 contains 15 residues. Germline CDR1 reads SGDLS; CDR2 reads YYNGEE.

V and J are TRBV19 and TRBJ2-1; D is unclear. The V gene lost 6 bases and the J gene lost 9 bases, with 15 bases spanning the gap. Per the germline V gene, CDR1 is LNHDA and CDR2 is SQIVND (reference sequence). The CDR3 runs to 13 residues. The CDR3 DNA reads as TGTGCCAGTAGATCGCCCGTAAGCCCTGAGCAGTTCTTC. Protein: CASRSPVSPEQFF.

V gene TRBV11-2 combines with J gene TRBJ2-2; the D gene is possibly TRBD2 (5 bases). V was trimmed by 0 bases and J by 4 bases, leaving 18 bases between them. The germline CDR1 and CDR2 sequences are SGHAT and FQNNGV. This CDR3 spans 18 amino acids. The CDR3: CASSLDPDRYAGTGELFF. The CDR3 DNA reads as TGTGCCAGCAGCTTAGATCCGGACCGTTACGCGGGCACCGGGGAGCTGTTTTTT.

The rearrangement joins TRBV11-2 to TRBJ1-6; 11 nucleotides line up with TRBD1. The CDR3 is 15 residues long. V dropped 5 bases and J dropped 8; count of bases not matched to a gene: 5. From germline, CDR1 is SGHAT and CDR2 FQNNGV. The CDR3 DNA reads as TGTGCCAGCAGCCGGACAGGGGGCGACGATTCACCCCTCCACTTT. Translated: CASSRTGGDDSPLHF.

This rearrangement joins TRBV27 to TRBJ1-2; 7 bases agree with TRBD1. V shed 2 bases and J 5 bases; nucleotides not matched to a gene: 8. This CDR3 has 15 residues. CDR1 is MNHEY and CDR2 is SMNVEV in the germline V gene (reference sequence). CDR3 bases: TGTGCCAGCAGTTTAATGGCGACAGGGATGTATGGCTACACCTTC. It is translated as CASSLMATGMYGYTF.

DNA of the CDR3: TGTGCCAGCAGTCTTCTCGGGGGGGGTGGGGATCAGCCCCAGCATTTT. This encodes CASSLLGGGGDQPQHF. This chain links TRBV28 with TRBJ1-5, with a tentative D call TRBD1 (5 bases). CDR1 is MDHEN, CDR2 SYDVKM, per germline. The CDR3 has 16 amino acids. The V gene lost 5 bases and the J gene lost 5 bases, with 19 bases spanning the gap.

The CDR3 protein is CASSFSLATSGATDTQYF. The CDR3 nucleotides are TGTGCCAGCAGCTTCAGCCTTGCGACTAGCGGGGCCACAGATACGCAGTATTTT. V and J are TRBV5-6 and TRBJ2-3, with 11 bases fitting TRBD2. With V trimmed by 2 bases and J by 2 bases, 10 bases remained unmatched. This CDR3 has 18 amino acids. CDR1 is SGHDT, CDR2 YYEEEE, per germline. The variable domain in full, with the rest retrieved from reference TRBV5-6 and TRBJ2-3, is DAGVTQSPTHLIKTRGQQVTLRCSPKSGHDTVSWYQQALGQGPQFIFQYYEEEERQRGNFPDRFSGHQFPNYSSELNVNALLLGDSALYLCASSFSLATSGATDTQYFGPGTRLTVL.